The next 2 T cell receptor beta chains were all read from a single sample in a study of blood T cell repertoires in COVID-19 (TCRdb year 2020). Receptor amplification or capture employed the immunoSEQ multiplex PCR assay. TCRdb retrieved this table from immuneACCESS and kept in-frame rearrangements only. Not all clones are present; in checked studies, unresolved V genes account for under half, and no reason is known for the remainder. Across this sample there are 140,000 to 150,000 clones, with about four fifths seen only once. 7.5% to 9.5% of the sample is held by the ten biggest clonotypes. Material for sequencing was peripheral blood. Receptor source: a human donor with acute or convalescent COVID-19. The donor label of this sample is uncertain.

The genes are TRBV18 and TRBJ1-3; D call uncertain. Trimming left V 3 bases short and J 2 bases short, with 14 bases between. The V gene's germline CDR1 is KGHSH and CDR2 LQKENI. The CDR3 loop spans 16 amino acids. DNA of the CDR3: TGTGCCAGCTCACCTCCGGCTGGGCCAGCTGGAAACACCATATATTTT. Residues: CASSPPAGPAGNTIYF.

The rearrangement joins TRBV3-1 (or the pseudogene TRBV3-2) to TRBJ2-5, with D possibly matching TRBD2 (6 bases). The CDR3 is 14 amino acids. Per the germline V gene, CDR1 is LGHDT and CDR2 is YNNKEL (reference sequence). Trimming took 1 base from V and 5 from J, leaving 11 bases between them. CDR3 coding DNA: TGTGCCAGCAGCCAAGTAGGACGGGGGGAGACCCAGTACTTC. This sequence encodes CASSQVGRGETQYF.